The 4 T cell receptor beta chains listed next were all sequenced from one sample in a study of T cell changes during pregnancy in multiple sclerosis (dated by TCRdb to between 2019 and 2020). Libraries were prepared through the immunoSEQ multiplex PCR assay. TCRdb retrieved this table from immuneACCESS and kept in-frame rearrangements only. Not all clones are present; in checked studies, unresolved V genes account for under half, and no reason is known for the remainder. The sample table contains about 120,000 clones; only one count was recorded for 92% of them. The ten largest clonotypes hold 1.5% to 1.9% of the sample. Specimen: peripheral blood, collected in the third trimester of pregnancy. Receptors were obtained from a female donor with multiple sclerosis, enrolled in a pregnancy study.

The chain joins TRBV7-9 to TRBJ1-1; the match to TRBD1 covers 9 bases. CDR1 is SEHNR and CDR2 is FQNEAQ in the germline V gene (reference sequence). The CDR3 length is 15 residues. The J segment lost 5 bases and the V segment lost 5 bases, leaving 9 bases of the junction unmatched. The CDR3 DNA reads TGTGCCAGCAGCCTACAGGGGGCAGTGGAGACTGAAGCTTTCTTT. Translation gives CASSLQGAVETEAFF. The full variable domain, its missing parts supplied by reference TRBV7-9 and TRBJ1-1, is DTGVSQNPRHKITKRGQNVTFRCDPISEHNRLYWYRQTLGQGPEFLTYFQNEAQLEKSRLLSDRFSAERPKGSFSTLEIQRTEQGDSAMYLCASSLQGAVETEAFFGQGTRLTVV.

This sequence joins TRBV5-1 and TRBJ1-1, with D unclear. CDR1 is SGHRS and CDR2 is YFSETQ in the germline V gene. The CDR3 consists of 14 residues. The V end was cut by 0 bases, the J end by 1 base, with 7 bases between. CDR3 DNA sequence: TGCGCCAGCAGCTTGGGGCACCCGAACACTGAAGCTTTCTTT. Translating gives CASSLGHPNTEAFF.

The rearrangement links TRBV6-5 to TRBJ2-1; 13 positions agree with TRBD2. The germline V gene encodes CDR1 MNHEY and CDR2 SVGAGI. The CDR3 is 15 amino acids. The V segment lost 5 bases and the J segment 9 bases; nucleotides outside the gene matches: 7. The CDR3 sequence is CASSTPGLAGVEQFF. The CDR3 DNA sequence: TGTGCCAGCAGTACCCCCGGACTAGCGGGGGTTGAGCAGTTCTTC.

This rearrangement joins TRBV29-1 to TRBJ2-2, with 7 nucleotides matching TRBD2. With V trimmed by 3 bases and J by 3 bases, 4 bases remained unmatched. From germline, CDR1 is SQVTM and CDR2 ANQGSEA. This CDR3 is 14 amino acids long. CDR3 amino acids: CSVDREGYTGELFF. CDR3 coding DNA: TGCAGCGTTGATAGGGAGGGCTACACCGGGGAGCTGTTTTTT.